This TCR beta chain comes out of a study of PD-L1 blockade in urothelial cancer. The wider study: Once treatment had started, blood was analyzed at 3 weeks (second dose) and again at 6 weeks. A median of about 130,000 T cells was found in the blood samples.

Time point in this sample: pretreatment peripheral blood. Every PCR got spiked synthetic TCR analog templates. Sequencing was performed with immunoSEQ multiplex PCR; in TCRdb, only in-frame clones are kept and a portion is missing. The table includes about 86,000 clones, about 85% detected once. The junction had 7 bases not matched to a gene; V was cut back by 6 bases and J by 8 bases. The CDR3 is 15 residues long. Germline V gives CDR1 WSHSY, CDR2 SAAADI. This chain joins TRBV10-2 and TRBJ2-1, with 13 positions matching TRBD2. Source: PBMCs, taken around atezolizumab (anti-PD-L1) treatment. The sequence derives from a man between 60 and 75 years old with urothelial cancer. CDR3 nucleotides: TGCGCCAGCAGAGTACTAGCGGGAGGGTCCCATGAGCAGTTCTTC. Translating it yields CASRVLAGGSHEQFF.